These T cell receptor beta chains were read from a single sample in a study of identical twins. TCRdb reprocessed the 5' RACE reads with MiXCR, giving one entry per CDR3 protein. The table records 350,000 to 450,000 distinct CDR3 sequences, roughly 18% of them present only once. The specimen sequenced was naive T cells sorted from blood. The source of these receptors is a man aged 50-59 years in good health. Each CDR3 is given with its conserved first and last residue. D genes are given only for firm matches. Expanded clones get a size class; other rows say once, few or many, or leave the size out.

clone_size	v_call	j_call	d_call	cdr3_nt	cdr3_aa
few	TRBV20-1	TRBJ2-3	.	TGCAGTGCTCTCGGAGAAGGGTCGGCAGATACGCAGTATTTT	CSALGEGSADTQYF
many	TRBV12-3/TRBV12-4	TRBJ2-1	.	TGTGCCAGCAGCTTAGTGTACAATGAGCAGTTCTTC	CASSLVYNEQFF
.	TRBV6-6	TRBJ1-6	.	TGTGCCAGCACAGCTGATAATTCACCCCTCCACTTT	CASTADNSPLHF
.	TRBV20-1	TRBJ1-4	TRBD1	TGCAGTGCGCAAACAGGGGGCCCTAATGAAAAACTGTTTTTT	CSAQTGGPNEKLFF
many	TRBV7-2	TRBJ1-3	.	TGTGCCAGCAGCTTAGCGGCAGCCCCGTTCTCTGGAAACACCATATATTTT	CASSLAAAPFSGNTIYF
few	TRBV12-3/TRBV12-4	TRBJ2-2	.	TGTGCCAGCAGTCCCACGAGGGGCGGGGAGCTGTTTTTT	CASSPTRGGELFF
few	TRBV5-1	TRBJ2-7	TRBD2	TGCGCCAGCAGCTTGACTCGGGGGGGCGAGCAGTACTTC	CASSLTRGGEQYF
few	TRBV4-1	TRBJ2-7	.	TGCGCCAGCAGCCCTCTCGAGCAATACGAGCAGTACTTC	CASSPLEQYEQYF
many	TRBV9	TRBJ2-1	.	TGTGCCAGCAGCGTATCGAGGGTCACCTACAATGAGCAGTTCTTC	CASSVSRVTYNEQFF
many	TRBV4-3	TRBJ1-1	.	TGCGCCAGCAGCCAAGAGGTAGGGTTGTCAGCTTTCTTT	CASSQEVGLSAFF
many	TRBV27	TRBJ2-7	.	TGTGCCAGCAGTTTGTACAGCTCCTACGAGCAGTACTTC	CASSLYSSYEQYF
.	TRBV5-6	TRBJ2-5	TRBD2	TGTGCCAGCAGTCCCCGACTGCGGACTAGCGCATGGTACCAAGAGACCCAGTACTTC	CASSPRLRTSAWYQETQYF
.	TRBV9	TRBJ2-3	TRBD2	TGTGCCAGCAGCCCGCAACTAGCGGTAGCAGATACGCAGTATTTT	CASSPQLAVADTQYF
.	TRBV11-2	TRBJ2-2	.	TGTGCCTCGCCTGGGACCACCGGGGAGCTGTTTTTT	CASPGTTGELFF
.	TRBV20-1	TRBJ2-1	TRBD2	TGCAGTGCTTTTCATCTAGCGGGGGCCTACAATGAGCAGTTCTTC	CSAFHLAGAYNEQFF
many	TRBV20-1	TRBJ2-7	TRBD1	TGCAGTGCTAGAGAAGACAGGGCCACGGGGTACGAGCAGTACTTC	CSAREDRATGYEQYF
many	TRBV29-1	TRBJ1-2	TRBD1	TGCAGCGTTGAAAAAGGGGGCAGCTATGGCTACACCTTC	CSVEKGGSYGYTF
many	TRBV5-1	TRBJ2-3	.	TGCGCCAGCAGCTTGGCAAGCGCAGATACGCAGTATTTT	CASSLASADTQYF
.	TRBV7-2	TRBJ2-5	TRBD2	TGTGCCAGCAGCTTAAGTTCTAGCGGGGGACAAGAGACCCAGTACTTC	CASSLSSSGGQETQYF
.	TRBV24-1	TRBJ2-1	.	TGTGCCACCAGTGGCCAGGTAAACGGGGCTGAGCAGTTCTTC	CATSGQVNGAEQFF
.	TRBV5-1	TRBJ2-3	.	TGCGCCAGCAGCTTGGAGGCGGCAGATACGCAGTATTTT	CASSLEAADTQYF
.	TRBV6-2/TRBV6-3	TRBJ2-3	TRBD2	TGTGCCAGCAGTTACTCGGCGGGGGGGCCAGATACGCAGTATTTT	CASSYSAGGPDTQYF
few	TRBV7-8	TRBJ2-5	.	TGTGCCAGCAGTCGTCGACCGGGACCAGGGATGATGGAGACCCAGTACTTC	CASSRRPGPGMMETQYF
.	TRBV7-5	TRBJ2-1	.	.	CISVSEAPLTGGGGYNEQFF
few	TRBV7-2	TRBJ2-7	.	TGTGCCAGCAGCCTGCAGGCAGGGCCCTACGAGCAGTACTTC	CASSLQAGPYEQYF
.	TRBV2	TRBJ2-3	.	TGTGCCAGCAGTGAGCGGGGGCACAGTATGGATACGCAGTATTTT	CASSERGHSMDTQYF
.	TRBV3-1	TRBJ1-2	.	TGTGCCAGCAGCCAAGACGGATCCGGCAACTATGGCTCCACCTTC	CASSQDGSGNYGSTF
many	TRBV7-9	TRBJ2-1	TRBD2	TGTGCCAGCAGCTCAAACCCAACTAGCGGGAGGGCCAATGAGCAGTTCTTC	CASSSNPTSGRANEQFF
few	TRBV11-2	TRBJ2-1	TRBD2	TGTGCCAGCAGCTTAGTAGGGGGCGGGGGGGTGGATGAGCAGTTCTTC	CASSLVGGGGVDEQFF
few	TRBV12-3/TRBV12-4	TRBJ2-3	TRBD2	TGTGCCAGCAGTTCTAGCGGGAGGCAGTATTTT	CASSSSGRQYF
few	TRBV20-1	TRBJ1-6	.	TGCAGTGCTAGAGTCCGACTTATCAATTCACCCCTCCACTTT	CSARVRLINSPLHF
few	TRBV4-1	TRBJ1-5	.	TGCGCCAGCAGCCAATCGGCAGGGGTAAATCAGCCCCAGCATTTT	CASSQSAGVNQPQHF
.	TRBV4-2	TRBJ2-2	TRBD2	TGTGCCAGCAGCCAACCAAGACTAGCGGGACCTGTGGGGGGGGAGCTGTTTTTT	CASSQPRLAGPVGGELFF
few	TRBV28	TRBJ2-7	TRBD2	TGTGCCAGCAGTGTGACTAGCGGGAGAGGCACCTACGAGCAGTACTTC	CASSVTSGRGTYEQYF
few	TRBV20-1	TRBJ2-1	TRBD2	TGCAGTGCTAGAGATAGGGCGCGGGAGGCCTCCTACAATGAGCAGTTCTTC	CSARDRAREASYNEQFF
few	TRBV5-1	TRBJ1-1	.	TGCGCCAGCAGCAGGGGCGACACTGAAGCTTTCTTT	CASSRGDTEAFF